This TCR beta chain was profiled in a study of blood T cell repertoires in COVID-19. Study in general: Whether acute or convalescent, the COVID-19 samples came from the United States, Italy and Spain. PBMCs, B-cell-depleted T cells, or T cells provided the cDNA or gDNA that made up the material.

Authors' processing steps: For nucleated cells, counts were estimated from reference gene primer amplification. The protocol was immunoSEQ multiplex PCR, while the TCRdb copy is restricted to in-frame clones and leaves out a portion. That table supplies the V and J calls and clone size; D and trimming were determined from the DNA. Of about 190,000 clones in the sample, approximately 90% were seen once. Germline values: CDR1 SGHDN, CDR2 FVKESK. This CDR3 is built from 12 residues. Between the trimmed V and J ends, which lost 6 bases and 4 bases, there was a span of 7 bases. The rearrangement joins TRBV14 to TRBJ2-1, with D possibly matching TRBD1 (5 bases). This clonotype was sampled from a woman between 35 and 50 years old who had recovered from COVID-19. Sequencing was carried out using peripheral blood. In DNA form, the CDR3 reads TGTGCCAGCAGTCCAGGGTACAATGAGCAGTTCTTC. Translation gives CASSPGYNEQFF.